The 32 T cell receptor beta chains below were found in one sample sequenced in a study of blood T cell repertoires in COVID-19. Generated by immunoSEQ multiplex PCR, the TCRdb table keeps only in-frame clones and is missing some. This sample yields 150,000 or so clones, of which about 81% are seen a single time; roughly 9.1% belongs to the top ten. The sample taken for sequencing was peripheral blood. The receptor set was obtained from a woman in her seventies with acute or convalescent COVID-19.

V usage is TRBV5-5 and J usage is TRBJ1-2; D is undetermined. This CDR3 region has 14 residues. Trimming removed 4 bases from V and 4 bases from J, with 14 bases in between. In germline, CDR1 is SGHKS, CDR2 YYEKEE (reference sequence). CDR3 nucleotides: TGTGCCAGCAGCGCTCCGGGAGTCTCCTATGGCTACACCTTC. Translation gives CASSAPGVSYGYTF.

The sample holds a few counts of this clone. The chain joins TRBV7-2 to TRBJ1-5, with 7 bases matching TRBD1. J gave up 12 bases and V 2 bases, and 7 bases lay outside the gene matches. CDR1 is SGHTA and CDR2 is FQGNSA in the germline V gene. This CDR3 has 13 amino acids. In nucleotides, the CDR3 is TGTGCCAGCAGCTTATTCCCCCGGGACAGCCAGCATTTT. It specifies CASSLFPRDSQHF.

The chain links TRBV7-8 to TRBJ2-3, with 10 bases fitting TRBD1. V was pared by 4 bases and J by 2 bases, with 9 bases of the junction left unmatched. The CDR3 runs to 17 residues. Looked up from germline, CDR1 is SGHVS and CDR2 is FQNEAQ. CDR3 protein: CASSSGTGAFSTDTQYF. CDR3 nucleotide sequence: TGTGCCAGCAGCTCAGGGACAGGGGCTTTCTCCACAGATACGCAGTATTTT.

The chain links TRBV7-9 to TRBJ2-6; 7 bases are a match to TRBD2. CDR1 and CDR2 (germline): SEHNR, FQNEAQ (reference sequence). This CDR3 region has 14 residues. Trimming took 10 bases from V and 3 from J; bases not matched to a gene: 6. CDR3 sequence (DNA): TGTGCCACCGGCGGGGGTTATGGGGCCAACGTCCTGACTTTC. Translating gives CATGGGYGANVLTF.

The J gene is TRBJ1-2, the V gene TRBV30, with TRBD1 identical over 8 bases. The trim removed 3 bases at V and 1 base at J, leaving 4 bases unmatched. Germline V lookup: CDR1 GTSNPN, CDR2 SVGIG (reference sequence). The CDR3 has 14 amino acids. The CDR3, as DNA: TGTGCCTGGAGCCGGACAGGGCTTAACTATGGCTACACCTTC. Its protein is CAWSRTGLNYGYTF.

The genes are TRBV29-1 and TRBJ2-7; 7 positions match TRBD1. CDR3 size: 13 residues. Germline-derived CDR1 and CDR2 are SQVTM and ANQGSEA. Trimming cost V 7 bases and J 0 bases; bases outside gene matches: 6. As DNA, the CDR3 is TGCAGCGCAGAAGACAGGGCCTCCTACGAGCAGTACTTC. The encoded protein is CSAEDRASYEQYF.

The chain uses TRBV19 and TRBJ1-5; 7 bases are a match to TRBD1. The CDR3 is 17 residues long. Germline V lookup: CDR1 LNHDA, CDR2 SQIVND (reference sequence). J was trimmed by 3 bases and V by 6 bases; bases with no gene match: 14. CDR3 sequence (DNA): TGTGCCAGTAGGTCGAGAGGACAGGTGAGACTCAATCAGCCCCAGCATTTT. Translating it yields CASRSRGQVRLNQPQHF.

This chain joins TRBV12-3 or TRBV12-4 and TRBJ2-2; D is unclear. This CDR3 is 12 amino acids long. The V end was cut by 8 bases, the J end by 0 bases, with 4 bases between. As DNA, the CDR3 is TGTGCCAGCGGCTCGAACACCGGGGAGCTGTTTTTT. It yields the protein CASGSNTGELFF.

CDR3 bases: TGCGCCAGCAGCCAAGAAGCCTCCCCCAGCGGGAGAAGGAATGAGCAGTTCTTC. As protein: CASSQEASPSGRRNEQFF. The chain joins TRBV4-3 to TRBJ2-1; 8 bases fit TRBD2. The CDR3 is 18 residues long. Germline CDR1 is LGHNA and CDR2 is YSLEER. V shed 0 bases and J 7 bases; nucleotides not matched to a gene: 14.

Here the CDR3 DNA reads TGTGCCAGCAGCCGAGTTGGTCGGGAGCTGTTTTTT. Translating it yields CASSRVGRELFF. The chain has TRBV3-1 (or the pseudogene TRBV3-2) and TRBJ2-2; D unclear. The length of the CDR3 is 12 residues. CDR1 is LGHDT and CDR2 is YNNKEL in the germline V gene (reference sequence). The V gene lost 4 bases and the J gene lost 9 bases, with 9 bases spanning the gap.

This chain uses TRBV27 with TRBJ2-1; D is ambiguous. This CDR3 is built from 14 residues. The germline V gene encodes CDR1 MNHEY and CDR2 SMNVEV (reference sequence). V shed 5 bases and J shed 3 bases, with 11 bases lying between them. The chain's CDR3 is CASSESPNYNEQFF. The CDR3 coding sequence is TGTGCCAGCAGTGAGTCCCCTAACTACAATGAGCAGTTCTTC.

This chain uses TRBV3-1 (or the pseudogene TRBV3-2) with TRBJ1-5; D ambiguous. Between the trimmed V and J ends, which lost 0 bases and 6 bases, there was a span of 6 bases. The CDR3 has 13 amino acids. Germline V gene data show CDR1 as LGHDT and CDR2 as YNNKEL (reference sequence). The CDR3 here is CASSQDRGQPQHF. For the CDR3, the DNA is TGTGCCAGCAGCCAAGATCGGGGTCAGCCCCAGCATTTT.

J is TRBJ1-1 and V is TRBV30, with D perhaps matching TRBD1 (5 bases). The CDR3 is 11 amino acids. Trimming pared 4 bases from V and 4 bases from J, leaving 7 bases between. Germline CDR1 GTSNPN, CDR2 SVGIG (reference sequence). CDR3 coding DNA: TGTGCCTGGAAGGGGCCCACTGAAGCTTTCTTT. It specifies CAWKGPTEAFF. The full variable domain, rest sourced from reference TRBV30 and TRBJ1-1, is SQTIHQWPATLVQPVGSPLSLECTVEGTSNPNLYWYRQAAGRGLQLLFYSVGIGQISSEVPQNLSASRPQDRQFILSSKKLLLSDSGFYLCAWKGPTEAFFGQGTRLTVV.

This chain uses TRBV28 with TRBJ2-7; 12 positions match TRBD2. The junction had 10 bases not matched to a gene; V was cut back by 8 bases and J by 5 bases. The CDR3 has 15 residues. Germline CDR1 reads MDHEN; CDR2 reads SYDVKM. CDR3: CASGTRLAGDDEQYF. The DNA for the CDR3 is TGTGCCAGCGGGACGAGACTAGCGGGAGACGACGAGCAGTACTTC.

The chain uses TRBV9 and TRBJ1-2; 8 bases are shared with TRBD1. The CDR3 contains 14 residues. CDR1 is SGDLS, CDR2 YYNGEE, per germline. J was trimmed by 7 bases and V by 0 bases; bases with no gene match: 5. The CDR3 DNA reads as TGTGCCAGCAGCGTAGGGACAGGGTTCGGTGGCTACACCTTC. This sequence encodes CASSVGTGFGGYTF.

The V call is TRBV15, the J call TRBJ1-2; possibly TRBD1 for D (6 bases). V lost 5 bases and J 5 bases, leaving 9 bases between the germline ends. In germline, CDR1 is LNHNV, CDR2 YYDKDF (reference sequence). CDR3 length: 12 amino acids. CDR3 amino acids: CATSLGQYGYTF. In nucleotides, the CDR3 is TGTGCCACCAGCTTAGGACAGTATGGCTACACCTTC.

The gene calls are TRBV19 and TRBJ1-3, with unresolved D. Germline V gene sequence: CDR1 LNHDA, CDR2 SQIVND (reference sequence). This CDR3 contains 15 residues. V gave up 1 base and J gave up 0 bases, with 7 bases separating them. This CDR3 is CASSIADYSGNTIYF. CDR3 DNA sequence: TGTGCCAGTAGTATAGCAGACTACTCTGGAAACACCATATATTTT.

The V call is TRBV28, the J call TRBJ1-2; TRBD1 aligns across 7 bases. Germline assignment: CDR1 MDHEN and CDR2 SYDVKM. The V gene end was trimmed by 8 bases and the J gene end by 0 bases; junction bases not matched to a gene: 12. This CDR3 has 16 residues. The CDR3 reads CASRSPLTGPNYGYTF. The DNA for the CDR3 is TGTGCCAGCCGATCCCCTCTGACAGGGCCTAACTATGGCTACACCTTC.

The J gene is TRBJ2-3, the V gene TRBV7-2; D unclear. V shed 5 bases and J shed 6 bases, with 12 bases lying between them. The CDR3 has 13 residues. Germline CDR1 and CDR2: SGHTA and FQGNSA. CDR3 sequence reads: CASSTFHTDTQYF. CDR3 in DNA: TGTGCCAGCAGCACATTCCACACGGATACGCAGTATTTT. Using reference TRBV7-2 and TRBJ2-3 for the parts outside the CDR3, the full variable domain is GAGVSQSPSNKVTEKGKDVELRCDPISGHTALYWYRQSLGQGLEFLIYFQGNSAPDKSGLPSDRFSAERTGGSVSTLTIQRTQQEDSAVYLCASSTFHTDTQYFGPGTRLTVL.

V and J are TRBV19 and TRBJ1-2; 7 nucleotides line up with TRBD1. CDR3 length: 16 amino acids. Germline V CDR1 and CDR2: LNHDA, SQIVND (reference sequence). J was trimmed by 2 bases and V by 2 bases; bases with no gene match: 8. The CDR3 DNA reads as TGTGCCAGTAGTATACCCTCCCCGGGACAGAACTATGGCTACACCTTC. This codes for CASSIPSPGQNYGYTF.

J is TRBJ2-1 and V is TRBV4-3, with D perhaps matching TRBD1 (5 bases). The CDR3 consists of 15 residues. Trimming stripped 6 bases from V and 0 bases from J, with 12 bases between. Germline CDR1 reads LGHNA; CDR2 reads YSLEER. CDR3 protein: CASSRGAASYNEQFF. The CDR3 bases are TGCGCCAGCAGTCGTGGGGCCGCCTCCTACAATGAGCAGTTCTTC.

The gene calls are TRBV18 and TRBJ1-5, with TRBD1 identical over 7 bases. V lost 4 bases, J lost 3 bases, and 6 bases stayed unmatched. This CDR3 has 15 amino acids. CDR1 is KGHSH and CDR2 is LQKENI in the germline V gene. The CDR3 is CASSQGQNPNQPQHF. The CDR3 DNA follows: TGTGCCAGCTCACAGGGACAGAACCCCAATCAGCCCCAGCATTTT.

The J gene is TRBJ1-1, the V gene TRBV19, with no clear D. Trimming pared 0 bases from V and 2 bases from J, leaving 7 bases between. The CDR3 sequence is 14 residues long. Germline CDR1 reads LNHDA; CDR2 reads SQIVND (reference sequence). Here the CDR3 reads CASSIDQVNTEAFF. The CDR3 DNA sequence: TGTGCCAGTAGTATAGATCAGGTTAACACTGAAGCTTTCTTT.

This chain uses TRBV14 with TRBJ2-2, with TRBD2 matching over 12 bases. CDR3 size: 17 residues. Germline V lookup: CDR1 SGHDN, CDR2 FVKESK. Trimming cost V 3 bases and J 7 bases; bases outside gene matches: 9. This chain's CDR3 is CASSHRTSGIGIGELFF. The CDR3 region has the DNA TGTGCCAGCAGCCACCGGACTAGCGGGATCGGTATCGGGGAGCTGTTTTTT.

J is TRBJ1-2 and V is TRBV9; the D is unclear. Germline assignment: CDR1 SGDLS and CDR2 YYNGEE. The CDR3 totals 12 residues. V lost 3 bases and J 6 bases, leaving 9 bases between the germline ends. CDR3 coding DNA: TGTGCCAGCAGCGCCCTCGGGGATGGCTACACCTTC. Translation: CASSALGDGYTF.

As DNA, the CDR3 is TGTGCCAGCAGCTTAGAGCTAGCGGTGTCTAGCACAGATACGCAGTATTTT. Protein sequence: CASSLELAVSSTDTQYF. The rearrangement links TRBV7-8 to TRBJ2-3; the match to TRBD2 covers 7 bases. The germline gives CDR1 SGHVS, CDR2 FQNEAQ. Trimming took 1 base from V and 0 from J; bases not matched to a gene: 7. The CDR3 runs 17 residues.

This clone was observed a handful of times. This CDR3 reads CASSGNEQFF. The CDR3 coding sequence is TGTGCCAGCAGCGGGAATGAGCAGTTCTTC. The V and J genes are TRBV6-6 and TRBJ2-1; D gene unclear. This CDR3 has 10 residues. The ends were cut back, 6 bases at V and 7 bases at J, with 4 bases in the middle. The V gene's germline CDR1 is MNHNY and CDR2 SVGAGI (reference sequence).

The V gene is TRBV11-3, the J gene TRBJ2-5, with 7 bases fitting TRBD2. V trimming: 3 bases; J trimming: 5 bases; junction bases outside the gene matches: 21. Germline loops: CDR1 SGHNT, CDR2 YENEEA. This CDR3 has 19 amino acids. The CDR3: CASSLTGSGIWFTVETQYF. For the CDR3, the DNA is TGTGCCAGCAGCTTGACGGGGAGCGGGATATGGTTTACGGTCGAGACCCAGTACTTC.

This rearrangement joins TRBV24-1 to TRBJ2-2, with D perhaps matching TRBD1 (6 bases). V was trimmed by 3 bases and J by 2 bases, leaving 12 bases between them. The CDR3 sequence is 16 residues long. Germline CDR1 reads KGHDR; CDR2 reads SFDVKD. The CDR3 DNA reads TGTGCCACCAGTGATATATACAGGGACAACACCGGGGAGCTGTTTTTT. Encoded protein: CATSDIYRDNTGELFF.

This rearrangement joins TRBV3-1 (or the pseudogene TRBV3-2) to TRBJ1-5; D is uncertain. CDR3 size: 15 residues. Germline CDR1 reads LGHDT; CDR2 reads YNNKEL (reference sequence). The V gene lost 0 bases and the J gene lost 6 bases, with 12 bases spanning the gap. CDR3 region: CASSQDLTASQPQHF. The CDR3 DNA sequence: TGTGCCAGCAGCCAAGATCTAACTGCAAGTCAGCCCCAGCATTTT.

The rearrangement links TRBV5-1 to TRBJ2-7; tentatively, D is TRBD1 (6 bases). Trimming shortened V by 4 bases and J by 6 bases, and 26 bases separated the two germline ends. CDR1 SGHRS and CDR2 YFSETQ come from the germline V gene. CDR3 size: 17 residues. CDR3 loop: CASSHSDRSLSTSEQYF. The DNA of the CDR3 is TGCGCCAGCAGCCACAGCGACAGGTCTCTATCTACCAGCGAGCAGTACTTC.

This chain links TRBV29-1 with TRBJ1-1; 7 bases match TRBD1. Trimming cost V 7 bases and J 1 base; bases outside gene matches: 3. The germline V gene has CDR1 SQVTM and CDR2 ANQGSEA. The CDR3 covers 12 residues. The CDR3 bases are TGCAGCGGGGGACAGCCGAACACTGAAGCTTTCTTT. Its protein product is CSGGQPNTEAFF.